This T cell receptor (beta chain) derives from a study of blood T cell repertoires in COVID-19. Study overall: From the United States, Italy and Spain came samples of acute and convalescent COVID-19. From T cells, B-cell-depleted T cells, or PBMCs came the material, which was cDNA or gDNA.

The CDR3 is made up of 14 amino acids. Germline CDR1 and CDR2: SGHRS and YFSETQ. V was clipped by 0 bases and J by 3 bases, with 8 bases between them. In the original processing: Nucleated cell number was recorded as an estimate derived from reference gene primer amplification. Measured with immunoSEQ multiplex PCR; TCRdb has only the in-frame clones, and not every one. The DNA was the basis for D and trimming; V, J and clone size are from that table. This sample has some 180,000 clones, with 90% found just once. The rearrangement uses TRBV5-1 and TRBJ2-3, with D possibly matching TRBD2 (5 bases). Sequencing used peripheral blood. The receptor was derived from a middle-aged man with acute or convalescent COVID-19. CDR3 sequence reads: CASSLASLTDTQYF. Here the CDR3 DNA reads TGCGCCAGCAGCTTGGCTAGCTTAACAGATACGCAGTATTTT.